What follows is one T cell receptor (beta chain) and its context. It has no known antigen specificity. No base qualities exist here, and no much larger clone lies one base off it. The data were obtained in a study of blood T cell repertoires in COVID-19 (dated by TCRdb to between 2020 and 2021). With respect to the entire study: Samples covering the acute and convalescent phases of COVID-19 were provided by collaborators in the United States, Italy and Spain. The prospective study material was composed of cDNA or gDNA derived from T cells, B-cell-depleted T cells, or PBMCs. Deeply sampled blood TCRbeta repertoires from subjects exposed to, actively infected with, or recovered from COVID-19 were included in the dataset. The repertoires were released in a freely available public database meant as a resource for research on the immune response to SARS-CoV-2. The samples were drawn from the first 160 participants of the ongoing ImmuneRACE study and from roughly 1,300 subjects provided by 6 global collaborators. Sample metadata almost always included a de-identified subject ID, COVID-19 status, age in years and sex. Where available, HLA class I and class II types were taken from metadata supplied by the sample provider and were not determined by assay-based typing.

Looking up the germline V gene yields CDR1 SGDLS and CDR2 YYNGEE. Taken from cysteine to phenylalanine, the CDR3 has 16 residues. The entry retains the CDR3 DNA only, 48 bases that are in frame from base 1. Relative to germline, V is missing 4 bases and J is missing 5 bases, with 8 bases of the junction outside any gene match. Whole blood was collected in K2EDTA tubes by collaborating institutions according to the institutions' own protocols. For TCRbeta analysis, collaborators shipped samples as frozen whole blood, isolated PBMCs, or DNA extracted from either of those sample types. General study outcomes and caveats: How much clinical and demographic metadata was included differed by source and by participant, and the metadata was provided uncurated.

TCRbeta CDR3 regions were amplified from genomic DNA by means of the immunoSEQ Assay, a bias-controlled multiplex PCR. The original pipeline was this. Nucleated cell counts per sample were estimated from amplification of reference gene primers within the assay. To quantify the absolute abundance of each unique TCRbeta CDR3 rearrangement, sequence reads were collapsed and filtered. For each sample, productive Simpson clonality was calculated as the square root of Simpson's diversity index across productive rearrangements. TCRdb took this table from immuneACCESS and kept in-frame rearrangements with V and J called. Such tables lack part of the clones; where checked against another copy, unresolved V genes explain under half of the gap, and the rest is unexplained. V, J and clone size are taken as reported in that table, and D and trimming were inferred from the DNA itself. The sample contains about 230,000 clones, about 84% of them found a single time. Together, the top ten hold roughly 7.9% of the sample.

The receptor was isolated from a woman older than 75 with acute or convalescent COVID-19. The chain is assembled from TRBV9 and TRBJ2-1, with 11 bases matching TRBD2. Sequencing was done on a sample of peripheral blood. The CDR3 is CASSPRLAGNHNEQFF. The sequence in DNA is TGTGCCAGCAGCCCCAGACTAGCGGGGAATCACAATGAGCAGTTCTTC.